The 31 T cell receptor beta chains below all came from one sample that was sequenced in a study of blood T cell repertoires in COVID-19. The assay was immunoSEQ multiplex PCR, and TCRdb's table has in-frame clones only and misses some. The sample has approximately 68,000 clones, approximately 90% seen once. Sequenced: peripheral blood. All receptors come from a man in his 70s with active or convalescent COVID-19.

V and J are TRBV3-1 (or the pseudogene TRBV3-2) and TRBJ1-1; D might be TRBD1 (5 bases). The germline CDR1 and CDR2 sequences are LGHDT and YNNKEL (reference sequence). The V end lost 1 base, the J end lost 3 bases, and 9 bases lay between the germline ends. This CDR3 has 14 amino acids. For the CDR3, the DNA is TGTGCCAGCAGCCAAGGTATCAGGGACACTGAAGCTTTCTTT. Its protein product is CASSQGIRDTEAFF.

The CDR3 bases are TGTGCCAGCAGTTTATCAGGGGGACGAGCTTTCTTT. Protein: CASSLSGGRAFF. The chain links TRBV28 to TRBJ1-1; 7 nucleotides align to TRBD1. Germline CDR1 is MDHEN and CDR2 is SYDVKM. Germline trimming cut 1 base from V and 10 bases from J; bases unmatched to any gene: 3. CDR3 length: 12 amino acids.

This clone occurred once. This chain connects TRBV9 to TRBJ1-2, with a weak D call TRBD1 (6 bases). Germline assignment: CDR1 SGDLS and CDR2 YYNGEE. Trimming pared 3 bases from V and 2 bases from J, leaving 14 bases between. This CDR3 has 15 amino acids. CDR3 sequence (DNA): TGTGCCAGCAGCGCCCCGGGACAATTGAACTATGGCTACACCTTC. It translates to CASSAPGQLNYGYTF.

V is TRBV2 and J is TRBJ2-5; 11 bases match TRBD2. V was pared by 7 bases and J by 4 bases, with 11 bases of the junction left unmatched. Germline lookup yields CDR1 SNHLY and CDR2 FYNNEI. This CDR3 has 16 residues. The CDR3 nucleotides read TGTGCCAGCACCCAAAAGGGGCTAGCGGGAGGAGAGACCCAGTACTTC. Protein: CASTQKGLAGGETQYF.

This clone was detected once. This sequence joins TRBV6-2 or TRBV6-3 and TRBJ2-1; 7 bases line up with TRBD2. Germline CDR1 is MNHEY and CDR2 is SVGEGT. The junction had 5 bases not matched to a gene; V was cut back by 2 bases and J by 10 bases. The CDR3 extends over 13 amino acids. As DNA, the CDR3 is TGTGCCAGCAGTTACGAGCGGGACTTGGAGCAGTTCTTC. It translates to CASSYERDLEQFF.

This sequence joins TRBV28 and TRBJ2-7, with 7 bases that match TRBD2. The CDR3 runs 11 residues. The ends lost 10 bases at V and 5 bases at J; junction bases unmatched: 5. From germline, CDR1 is MDHEN and CDR2 SYDVKM. The CDR3 protein is CAITGGDEQYF. CDR3 nucleotides: TGTGCCATCACGGGAGGAGACGAGCAGTACTTC.

CDR3 sequence: CASSFPGPEVEQFF. For the CDR3, the DNA is TGCGCCAGCAGCTTCCCGGGCCCGGAGGTTGAGCAGTTCTTC. The chain combines TRBV5-1 with TRBJ2-1; D is possibly TRBD2 (5 bases). The CDR3 runs 14 residues. Germline V gene lookup returns CDR1 SGHRS and CDR2 YFSETQ. V lost 2 bases to trimming and J lost 9 bases, with 15 bases between them.

In its sample, this clone was seen once. The chain links TRBV19 to TRBJ1-5; D perhaps matches TRBD1 (6 bases). The CDR3 runs 15 residues. The germline V gene has CDR1 LNHDA and CDR2 SQIVND (reference sequence). V dropped 3 bases and J dropped 9 bases, with 18 bases sitting between them. CDR3 DNA sequence: TGTGCCAGTAGTATCCGAACAGGGTCTTTGGGGCCCCAGCATTTT. It is translated as CASSIRTGSLGPQHF.

The V call is TRBV18, the J call TRBJ2-7; 8 nucleotides line up with TRBD2. The V segment lost 3 bases and the J segment 5 bases; nucleotides outside the gene matches: 9. The V gene's germline CDR1 is KGHSH and CDR2 LQKENI. This CDR3 has 15 amino acids. CDR3 amino acids: CASSPAGLGGDEQYF. Here the CDR3 DNA reads TGTGCCAGCTCACCGGCGGGACTAGGGGGGGACGAGCAGTACTTC.

This rearrangement joins TRBV7-3 to TRBJ2-1; 7 bases match TRBD1. The CDR3 contains 13 residues. The V gene's germline CDR1 is SGHTA and CDR2 FQGTGA. Trimming took 7 bases from V and 9 from J; bases not matched to a gene: 9. CDR3 bases: TGTGCCAGCACCCTAGGGGGCGAGGGTGAGCAGTTCTTC. Residues: CASTLGGEGEQFF. Supplemented by reference TRBV7-3 and TRBJ2-1, the full variable domain reads GAGVSQTPSNKVTEKGKYVELRCDPISGHTALYWYRQSLGQGPEFLIYFQGTGAADDSGLPNDRFFAVRPEGSVSTLKIQRTERGDSAVYLCASTLGGEGEQFFGPGTRLTVL.

The rearrangement links TRBV11-3 to TRBJ1-1; weak D call: TRBD1 (5 bases). V shed 5 bases and J shed 0 bases, with 22 bases lying between them. Germline-derived CDR1 and CDR2 are SGHNT and YENEEA. The CDR3 spans 18 residues. The CDR3 DNA is TGTGCCAGCAGCGATTTTATAGGCAGGGAGGTAATGAACACTGAAGCTTTCTTT. Protein product: CASSDFIGREVMNTEAFF.

This clone turned up a few times. The V call is TRBV6-2 or TRBV6-3, the J call TRBJ1-1, with TRBD1 matching 11 bases. Germline V CDR1 and CDR2: MNHEY, SVGEGT. V shed 2 bases and J 5 bases; nucleotides not matched to a gene: 16. There are 19 residues in the CDR3. CDR3 nucleotides: TGTGCCAGCAGTTACCCGGGGACAGGGGGAACTCCTTTGGGTACTGAAGCTTTCTTT. Encoded protein: CASSYPGTGGTPLGTEAFF.

This clone has just one count. The chain combines TRBV5-4 with TRBJ2-1; D is unclear. The length of the CDR3 is 12 residues. The V end lost 0 bases, the J end lost 13 bases, and 11 bases lay between the germline ends. Germline CDR1 reads SGHNT; CDR2 reads YYREEE (reference sequence). CDR3 loop: CASSLDSRAQFF. DNA of the CDR3: TGTGCCAGCAGCTTGGATAGCAGAGCCCAGTTCTTC.

The chain has TRBV9 and TRBJ2-1; 7 bases map to TRBD1. The CDR3 sequence is 13 residues long. Germline V gene sequence: CDR1 SGDLS, CDR2 YYNGEE. J lost 9 bases, V lost 3 bases, and 6 bases had no gene match. DNA for the CDR3: TGTGCCAGCAGCGCCCAGACAGGGTTTGAGCAGTTCTTC. Its translation is CASSAQTGFEQFF.

This sequence joins TRBV12-2 and TRBJ1-3; the table's D call TRBD1 went unverified against the DNA. TRBV12-2 is a documented pseudogene. The CDR3 totals 17 residues. The CDR3 is CASRLGDRVRSGNTIYF. CDR3 DNA: TGTGCAAGTCGCTTAGGAGACAGGGTACGCTCTGGAAACACCATATATTTT.

This chain joins TRBV18 and TRBJ1-1; tentatively, D is TRBD1 (6 bases). The germline V and J ends were trimmed by 2 bases and 0 bases, with 10 bases remaining between them. The CDR3 has 15 amino acids. Germline CDR1 reads KGHSH; CDR2 reads LQKENI. The CDR3, as DNA: TGTGCCAGCTCACCAACAGGGCCGATGAACACTGAAGCTTTCTTT. Protein sequence: CASSPTGPMNTEAFF.

J is TRBJ1-2 and V is TRBV30; 10 nucleotides align to TRBD1. J gave up 4 bases and V 5 bases, and 10 bases lay outside the gene matches. Germline CDR1 and CDR2: GTSNPN and SVGIG (reference sequence). The CDR3 loop spans 15 amino acids. CDR3 DNA: TGTGCCTGGTACACGACAGGGGGCGGATCCTATGGCTACACCTTC. Translated: CAWYTTGGGSYGYTF.

This chain links TRBV18 with TRBJ2-7; D unresolved. The CDR3 has 13 residues. Trimming removed 4 bases from V and 3 bases from J, with 10 bases in between. Germline V gene sequence: CDR1 KGHSH, CDR2 LQKENI. CDR3 in DNA: TGTGCCAGCTCACTAGCTTTAGTCTACGAGCAGTACTTC. As protein: CASSLALVYEQYF.

This chain uses TRBV30 with TRBJ2-7; 10 bases agree with TRBD1. CDR1 GTSNPN and CDR2 SVGIG come from the germline V gene (reference sequence). V gave up 3 bases and J gave up 4 bases; unmatched junction bases: 3. The CDR3 is 13 amino acids. The CDR3 protein is CAWRGQGKYEQYF. DNA of the CDR3: TGTGCCTGGAGGGGACAGGGGAAATACGAGCAGTACTTC.

CDR3 loop: CASSLGQGQYNEQFF. The CDR3 coding sequence is TGCGCCAGCAGCCTAGGACAGGGTCAGTACAATGAGCAGTTCTTC. V usage is TRBV4-3 and J usage is TRBJ2-1; 8 bases are a match to TRBD1. V lost 4 bases to trimming and J lost 4 bases; unmatched junction nucleotides: 6. CDR3 length: 15 amino acids. The germline V gene has CDR1 LGHNA and CDR2 YSLEER.

V gene TRBV5-5 combines with J gene TRBJ1-6; D unresolved. The CDR3 is made up of 14 amino acids. Per germline, CDR1 SGHKS and CDR2 YYEKEE (reference sequence). V lost 4 bases to trimming and J lost 10 bases, with 15 bases between them. The CDR3 loop is CASSPLGHTSPLHF. The CDR3 nucleotides read TGTGCCAGCAGCCCTTTGGGCCATACCTCACCCCTCCACTTT.

The CDR3 spells CSASIVGVGSPLHF. The CDR3 region has the DNA TGCAGTGCTAGTATAGTAGGGGTAGGTTCACCCCTCCACTTT. The V call is TRBV20-1, the J call TRBJ1-6; the D gene is possibly TRBD1 (5 bases). The ends were cut back, 3 bases at V and 9 bases at J, with 15 bases in the middle. The CDR3 consists of 14 residues. The germline V gene encodes CDR1 DFQATT and CDR2 SNEGSKA (reference sequence).

The chain uses TRBV28 and TRBJ1-4, with 8 bases identical to TRBD1. Germline V gene lookup returns CDR1 MDHEN and CDR2 SYDVKM. V was clipped by 6 bases and J by 8 bases; unmatched bases: 8. This CDR3 comprises 14 residues. CDR3 nucleotides: TGTGCCAGCAGCCCGTCAGGGGGCGGGGAAAAACTGTTTTTT. Translated, it gives CASSPSGGGEKLFF.

The chain recombines TRBV19 with TRBJ2-3; 7 nucleotides align to TRBD2. Losses at the gene ends were 4 bases for V and 0 bases for J; bases not matched to a gene: 4. CDR1 LNHDA and CDR2 SQIVND come from the germline V gene (reference sequence). This CDR3 spans 15 amino acids. CDR3 loop: CASSNSGYSTDTQYF. In nucleotides, the CDR3 is TGTGCCAGTAGTAATAGCGGGTACAGCACAGATACGCAGTATTTT.

The V gene is TRBV30, the J gene TRBJ2-1; 14 nucleotides line up with TRBD2. This CDR3 comprises 18 residues. Germline V gene data show CDR1 as GTSNPN and CDR2 as SVGIG (reference sequence). After removal of 4 bases from V and 4 bases from J, the junction contained 12 bases not matched to a gene. The CDR3 region is CAWTAGTSGSWFYNEQFF. The CDR3 coding sequence is TGTGCCTGGACCGCGGGGACTAGCGGGAGTTGGTTTTACAATGAGCAGTTCTTC.

The V call is TRBV2, the J call TRBJ1-3; 7 bases line up with TRBD1. Germline V lookup: CDR1 SNHLY, CDR2 FYNNEI. V lost 7 bases to trimming and J lost 2 bases; unmatched junction nucleotides: 8. The CDR3 contains 15 residues. DNA of the CDR3: TGTGCCAGCAAAGGCGGGACAGCACCTGGAAACACCATATATTTT. It specifies CASKGGTAPGNTIYF.

The chain has TRBV18 and TRBJ1-3; possible D gene TRBD1, 6 bases. V was cut by 2 bases and J by 0 bases, with 11 bases left in between. The CDR3 is 16 residues long. The germline CDR1 and CDR2 sequences are KGHSH and LQKENI. The CDR3 bases are TGTGCCAGCTCACCATTGGACAGCGTCTCTGGAAACACCATATATTTT. It codes for CASSPLDSVSGNTIYF.

This rearrangement joins TRBV5-5 to TRBJ1-1; D is unclear. The V and J ends lost 3 bases and 5 bases respectively, with 8 bases between them. CDR3 length: 12 amino acids. Germline V gene data show CDR1 as SGHKS and CDR2 as YYEKEE (reference sequence). CDR3 DNA sequence: TGTGCCAGCAGCTACTATGGGACTGAAGCTTTCTTT. Encoded protein: CASSYYGTEAFF.

This chain links TRBV5-1 with TRBJ2-3, with TRBD1 matching over 8 bases. The CDR3 totals 14 residues. Looked up from germline, CDR1 is SGHRS and CDR2 is YFSETQ. Trimming cost V 4 bases and J 5 bases; bases outside gene matches: 6. The CDR3 DNA reads as TGCGCCAGCAGCATCGGACAGGGAGGAGATACGCAGTATTTT. Translation: CASSIGQGGDTQYF.

This chain links TRBV28 with TRBJ1-5; 10 positions match TRBD1. V lost 6 bases to trimming and J lost 2 bases; unmatched junction nucleotides: 4. The CDR3 covers 15 residues. CDR1 and CDR2 (germline): MDHEN, SYDVKM. CDR3 nucleotides: TGTGCCAGCAGGACAGGGGGCTTTGGCAATCAGCCCCAGCATTTT. This sequence encodes CASRTGGFGNQPQHF.

The V and J genes are TRBV30 and TRBJ1-2; D not certain. The V end was cut by 4 bases, the J end by 0 bases, with 6 bases between. The CDR3 runs to 12 residues. Germline V lookup: CDR1 GTSNPN, CDR2 SVGIG (reference sequence). CDR3 sequence (DNA): TGTGCCTGGACCGTAGCTAACTATGGCTACACCTTC. Amino acid sequence: CAWTVANYGYTF. The full variable domain, in which reference TRBV30 and TRBJ1-2 provide the parts outside the CDR3, is SQTIHQWPATLVQPVGSPLSLECTVEGTSNPNLYWYRQAAGRGLQLLFYSVGIGQISSEVPQNLSASRPQDRQFILSSKKLLLSDSGFYLCAWTVANYGYTFGSGTRLTVV.